Below, one T cell receptor beta chain is given with its context. Sequenced by immunoSEQ multiplex PCR; TCRdb stores in-frame clones only, minus some. The repertoire has about 35,000 clones, approximately 90% of them found once; the top ten carry approximately 12%. The sample belongs to a study of T cells in localized non-small cell lung cancer. The sequencing used peripheral blood mononuclear cells, collected before any cancer treatment. This receptor was identified in an older female donor with stage II lung adenocarcinoma.

This CDR3 is CASSEFLGETQYF. CDR3 sequence (DNA): TGCGCCAGCAGCGAGTTCTTGGGAGAGACCCAGTACTTC. V usage is TRBV5-1 and J usage is TRBJ2-5; D is uncertain. Germline-derived CDR1 and CDR2 are SGHRS and YFSETQ. CDR3 length: 13 amino acids. Trimming pared 4 bases from V and 4 bases from J, leaving 11 bases between.